This T cell receptor beta chain comes out of a study of shared clonotypes between healthy human individuals. The authors split each subset's genomic DNA evenly across several immunoSEQ plates. The assay was immunoSEQ multiplex PCR, and TCRdb's table has in-frame clones only and misses some. The repertoire includes fewer than 1.6 million clones, less than 99% of them detected once, and approximately 0.4% sits in the top ten. This clone was seen once. The antigen remains undetermined. Trimming removed 8 bases from V and 0 bases from J; junction bases left unmatched: 3. The length of the CDR3 is 13 residues. Germline lookup yields CDR1 SNHLY and CDR2 FYNNEI. Study observations and caveats: Around 5% was the fraction of naive CD4 clonotypes found shared across several donors. Few donors restricted represented genetic and exposure-history diversity.

The rearrangement links TRBV2 to TRBJ1-1; 7 bases are a match to TRBD1. Sequenced material: naive CD4+ T cells sorted from blood. Subset described: CD45RA+ positively selected. The TCR sequence derives from a man aged 30 to 39 in good health. CDR3 bases: TGTGCCAGCCCGACAGGGCTGAACACTGAAGCTTTCTTT. Residues: CASPTGLNTEAFF.